This T cell receptor (beta chain) was recorded in a study of CD4 T cells in relation to SARS-CoV-2 and coronaviruses. CD4+ T cells from unexposed donors were obtained before the COVID-19 pandemic (2011-2018). Clones were sequenced by immunoSEQ multiplex PCR, and TCRdb holds only the in-frame ones, with some missing. The table lists 60,000 to 65,000 clones, around 93% of them singletons, with around 0.15% in the top ten. This clonotype originated in a human donor in good health. The sequenced material came from naive CD4+ T cells from PBMCs. The subset denotes: naive CD4+ T cells isolated by negative enrichment.

CDR3 bases: TGTGCCAGCGTACAGACAGGTCCCTATGGCTACACCTTC. Translated: CASVQTGPYGYTF. V usage is TRBV7-2 and J usage is TRBJ1-2; TRBD1 is a possible D gene (6 bases). V lost 8 bases to trimming and J lost 4 bases, with 14 bases between them. The CDR3 extends over 13 amino acids. Germline V gives CDR1 SGHTA, CDR2 FQGNSA.